These 21 T cell receptor beta chains came from one sample sequenced in a study of CD8+CD57+ T cells in acquired aplastic anemia. CDR3 and TCR beta VDJ profiling relied on a genomic DNA template. TCRdb re-called the reads through MiXCR, storing one row per CDR3 protein. This table has around 190,000 distinct CDR3 sequences, 45% to 60% appearing once. Patients selected for sequencing had displayed CD8+CD57+ cell expansion by flow cytometry. The sequenced material came from sorted CD4+, CD8+, or CD8+CD57+ T cells (not recorded which) from PBMCs. These receptors all come from a human donor with aplastic anemia.

About this clonotype itself: A much larger clone differs from this one at a single base, so this may be a read error. The chain joins TRBV6-1 to TRBJ1-2; 7 bases fit TRBD1. CDR3 length equals 14 residues. CDR1 and CDR2 from the germline V gene are MNHNS and SASEGT. The junction had 8 bases not matched to a gene; V was cut back by 8 bases and J by 2 bases. The CDR3 sequence is CASRVSGQNYGYTF. The CDR3 bases are TGTGCCAGCCGAGTATCGGGACAGAACTATGGCTACACCTTC.

This sequence joins TRBV3-1 and TRBJ1-1; TRBD1 aligns across 11 bases. The CDR3 is 14 residues long. Losses at the gene ends were 4 bases for V and 7 bases for J; bases not matched to a gene: 5. Germline lookup yields CDR1 LGHDT and CDR2 YNNKEL (reference sequence). The CDR3 loop is CASSRDRGAGEAFF. The CDR3 nucleotides are TGTGCCAGCAGCCGGGACAGGGGGGCGGGTGAAGCTTTCTTT.

This clonotype was detected many times. The V call is TRBV6-1, the J call TRBJ2-1; TRBD1 aligns across 7 bases. The CDR3 runs 16 residues. Unmatched junction bases numbered 8, after V lost 5 bases and J lost 1 base. CDR1 is MNHNS and CDR2 is SASEGT in the germline V gene. The CDR3 bases are TGTGCCAGCAGTATACAGGGGAGAGGATCCTACAATGAGCAGTTCTTC. Its translation is CASSIQGRGSYNEQFF.

This clonotype has ten or more counts. This rearrangement joins TRBV30 to TRBJ2-7, with D unclear. Germline values: CDR1 GTSNPN, CDR2 SVGIG (reference sequence). The CDR3 extends over 12 amino acids. Deletions cut 5 bases from V and 2 bases from J, with 10 bases between. The CDR3 sequence: CAWADTPYEQYF. CDR3 nucleotides: TGTGCCTGGGCAGACACTCCCTACGAGCAGTACTTC. The full variable domain, completed using reference TRBV30 and TRBJ2-7, is SQTIHQWPATLVQPVGSPLSLECTVEGTSNPNLYWYRQAAGRGLQLLFYSVGIGQISSEVPQNLSASRPQDRQFILSSKKLLLSDSGFYLCAWADTPYEQYFGPGTRLTVT.

This clonotype was counted ten times or more. The rearrangement joins TRBV6-1 to TRBJ1-6, with D possibly TRBD1 on 5 matching bases. The CDR3 extends over 15 amino acids. V dropped 4 bases and J dropped 1 base, with 8 bases sitting between them. The germline CDR1 and CDR2 sequences are MNHNS and SASEGT. CDR3: CASSADSSYNSPLHF. CDR3 nucleotide sequence: TGTGCCAGCAGTGCAGACAGTTCCTATAATTCACCCCTCCACTTT.

The chain has TRBV2 and TRBJ2-3; 7 nucleotides match TRBD2. This CDR3 contains 14 residues. Germline CDR1 is SNHLY and CDR2 is FYNNEI. J lost 5 bases, V lost 6 bases, and 8 bases had no gene match. CDR3 bases: TGTGCCAGCAGGACTAGCTGGGTGAGAGATACGCAGTATTTT. The encoded protein is CASRTSWVRDTQYF. The whole variable domain, remainder taken from reference TRBV2 and TRBJ2-3, is EPEVTQTPSHQVTQMGQEVILRCVPISNHLYFYWYRQILGQKVEFLVSFYNNEISEKSEIFDDQFSVERPDGSNFTLKIRSTKLEDSAMYFCASRTSWVRDTQYFGPGTRLTVL.

This clonotype was counted once. The chain has TRBV2 and TRBJ2-7; 7 bases are shared with TRBD2. J gave up 6 bases and V 8 bases, and 13 bases lay outside the gene matches. Germline-derived CDR1 and CDR2 are SNHLY and FYNNEI. There are 14 residues in the CDR3. CDR3: CASCYTGEGFEQYF. DNA of the CDR3: TGTGCCAGCTGCTACACGGGGGAGGGATTCGAGCAGTACTTC.

This clonotype was detected ten times or more. This chain connects TRBV20-1 to TRBJ1-5, with D perhaps TRBD1 (5 bases). CDR1 and CDR2 (germline): DFQATT, SNEGSKA (reference sequence). This CDR3 is 13 amino acids long. Trimming left V 4 bases short and J 4 bases short, with 11 bases between. CDR3 region: CSAMEQENQPQHF. DNA of the CDR3: TGCAGTGCTATGGAACAGGAAAATCAGCCCCAGCATTTT.

In its sample, this clonotype was seen a few times. One junction end disagrees with the germline gene, perhaps due to a read error. The genes are TRBV10-1 and TRBJ2-3, with 10 bases identical to TRBD2. The CDR3 contains 17 residues. Germline V CDR1 and CDR2: WNHNN, SYGVQD (reference sequence). The CDR3 here is CASSQEGTSAPRNTQYF. CDR3 in DNA: TGTGCCAGCAGCCAAGAGGGGACTAGCGCCCCTCGGAATACGCAGTATTTT.

This chain connects TRBV20-1 to TRBJ2-1; D may correspond to TRBD1 or TRBD2 (7 bases each). The CDR3 is 15 residues long. The germline CDR1 and CDR2 sequences are DFQATT and SNEGSKA (reference sequence). V lost 0 bases, J lost 8 bases, and 17 bases lay in between. The CDR3 here is CSARDPWEGAHEQFF. In nucleotides, the CDR3 is TGCAGTGCTAGAGATCCCTGGGAGGGGGCCCATGAGCAGTTCTTC.

There are many counts of this clonotype. The V and J genes are TRBV10-3 and TRBJ1-5; D unclear. CDR3 length: 15 residues. V was pared by 4 bases and J by 1 base, with 11 bases between. CDR1 is ENHRY, CDR2 SYGVKD, per germline. CDR3 amino acids: CAISVGVESNQPQHF. CDR3 sequence (DNA): TGTGCCATCAGTGTTGGGGTAGAAAGCAATCAGCCCCAGCATTTT.

The chain carries TRBV7-9 and TRBJ2-2; 7 nucleotides agree with TRBD2. The CDR3 runs 14 residues. Germline CDR1 SEHNR, CDR2 FQNEAQ (reference sequence). The V gene end was trimmed by 5 bases and the J gene end by 4 bases; junction bases not matched to a gene: 4. The CDR3: CASSSRGGTGELFF. The CDR3, as DNA: TGTGCCAGCAGCAGTCGCGGGGGCACCGGGGAGCTGTTTTTT.

This chain joins TRBV6-1 and TRBJ1-4, with 8 bases that match TRBD1. Germline CDR1 MNHNS, CDR2 SASEGT. This CDR3 contains 17 residues. V dropped 1 base and J dropped 3; count of bases not matched to a gene: 7. The CDR3 loop is CASSEVGSQGANEKLFF. CDR3 DNA: TGTGCCAGCAGTGAAGTTGGATCACAGGGGGCTAATGAAAAACTGTTTTTT.

In this sample, this clonotype turned up once. This rearrangement joins TRBV19 to TRBJ1-1, with TRBD1 as a possible D gene (6 bases). Germline values: CDR1 LNHDA, CDR2 SQIVND (reference sequence). CDR3 length: 13 amino acids. The V and J ends lost 6 bases and 4 bases respectively, with 12 bases between them. The CDR3 reads CASSLIRGTEAFF. The CDR3 nucleotides are TGTGCCAGTAGCTTAATCAGGGGCACTGAAGCTTTCTTT.

J is TRBJ2-7 and V is TRBV20-1; D is uncertain. The V gene lost 6 bases and the J gene lost 13 bases, with 19 bases spanning the gap. Germline V gene data show CDR1 as DFQATT and CDR2 as SNEGSKA (reference sequence). The CDR3 is 11 amino acids. The CDR3 sequence: CSALYGGSQYF. CDR3 coding DNA: TGCAGTGCCCTATATGGCGGCTCCCAATACTTC.

This clonotype came up many times. The rearrangement uses TRBV20-1 and TRBJ1-2; the D is unclear. Germline CDR1 and CDR2: DFQATT and SNEGSKA (reference sequence). The CDR3 loop spans 11 amino acids. Here the CDR3 DNA reads TGCAGAGCCGTTCCTTTGTTTTCAAGCACCTTC. Translation: CRAVPLFSSTF.

This clonotype occurred a few times. The chain joins TRBV28 to TRBJ2-7; 11 bases fit TRBD1. Germline lookup yields CDR1 MDHEN and CDR2 SYDVKM. The CDR3 spans 15 residues. V dropped 6 bases and J dropped 3; count of bases not matched to a gene: 7. Here the CDR3 reads CASSLRGTGGYEQYF. For the CDR3, the DNA is TGTGCCAGCAGCCTCAGGGGGACAGGGGGCTACGAGCAGTACTTC.

This clonotype was seen repeatedly, ten times or more. J is TRBJ1-4 and V is TRBV15, with 7 positions matching TRBD1. The CDR3 has 14 amino acids. The junction had 1 base not matched to a gene; V was cut back by 1 base and J by 5 bases. The V gene's germline CDR1 is LNHNV and CDR2 YYDKDF (reference sequence). The chain's CDR3 is CATSRGQGNEKLFF. The CDR3, as DNA: TGTGCCACCAGCAGAGGACAGGGAAATGAAAAACTGTTTTTT.

This rearrangement joins TRBV12-3 or TRBV12-4 to TRBJ2-7; 8 bases align to TRBD2. The CDR3 length is 13 residues. The ends lost 5 bases at V and 7 bases at J; junction bases unmatched: 7. The CDR3 region is CASSRGGRGEQYF. The DNA for the CDR3 is TGTGCCAGCAGTCGGGGGGGGCGAGGTGAGCAGTACTTC.

This clonotype has just a few counts. J is TRBJ2-7 and V is TRBV29-1, with D possibly matching TRBD1 (7 bases). This CDR3 has 13 amino acids. Germline V gives CDR1 SQVTM, CDR2 ANQGSEA. Trimming took 5 bases from V and 6 from J, leaving 17 bases between them. CDR3 nucleotides: TGCAGCGTTAAACAGGGGTCCGGGGGCGAGCAGTACTTC. Protein: CSVKQGSGGEQYF.

V is TRBV12-3 or TRBV12-4 and J is TRBJ1-2; D is unclear. V was trimmed by 7 bases and J by 4 bases, leaving 22 bases between them. The CDR3 spans 16 residues. The CDR3 DNA is TGTGCCAGCACCACTTTGGGCCTCGGACGGCGCTATGGCTACACCTTC. Its protein is CASTTLGLGRRYGYTF.